The 11 T cell receptor beta chains presented below share a single source sample, sequenced in a study of blood T cell repertoires in COVID-19. Generated by immunoSEQ multiplex PCR, the TCRdb table keeps only in-frame clones and is missing some. This sample yields some 150,000 clones, of which about 91% are seen a single time; roughly 4% belongs to the top ten. The sequenced material came from peripheral blood. These receptors were taken from a woman in her fifties or sixties who had recovered from COVID-19.

The rearrangement links TRBV9 to TRBJ1-2; 10 bases map to TRBD1. Per germline, CDR1 SGDLS and CDR2 YYNGEE. Unmatched junction bases numbered 1, after V lost 0 bases and J lost 2 bases. CDR3 length equals 15 residues. CDR3 amino acids: CASSVEGQGNYGYTF. The CDR3 DNA sequence: TGTGCCAGCAGCGTAGAGGGACAGGGGAACTATGGCTACACCTTC.

The genes are TRBV6-5 and TRBJ1-1; 10 positions agree with TRBD1. The CDR3 contains 14 residues. CDR1 is MNHEY, CDR2 SVGAGI, per germline. J was trimmed by 4 bases and V by 7 bases; bases with no gene match: 6. In DNA form, the CDR3 reads TGTGCCAGCAATGGGGGACAGGGGAGCACTGAAGCTTTCTTT. This translates into CASNGGQGSTEAFF.

The chain uses TRBV27 and TRBJ2-5; tentative D call: TRBD1 (5 bases). The V and J ends lost 4 bases and 2 bases respectively, with 14 bases between them. This CDR3 is 15 amino acids long. CDR1 is MNHEY, CDR2 SMNVEV, per germline (reference sequence). The CDR3 DNA sequence: TGTGCCAGCAGTTCTTGGGGCGTTGGGCAAGAGACCCAGTACTTC. Translation: CASSSWGVGQETQYF.

V usage is TRBV28 and J usage is TRBJ2-7; the match to TRBD2 covers 7 bases. The CDR3 contains 15 residues. Germline trimming cut 11 bases from V and 0 bases from J; bases unmatched to any gene: 13. Germline assignment: CDR1 MDHEN and CDR2 SYDVKM. In DNA form, the CDR3 reads TGTGCCTGGTCCCCTGCCGAGCGGGGCTCCTACGAGCAGTACTTC. Its translation: CAWSPAERGSYEQYF.

This chain links TRBV6-1 with TRBJ1-5, with D unclear. The CDR3 spans 14 residues. Trimming removed 2 bases at V and 2 bases at J, with 7 bases between. Germline assignment: CDR1 MNHNS and CDR2 SASEGT. CDR3 protein: CASSEMAGNQPQHF. The DNA for the CDR3 is TGTGCCAGCAGTGAAATGGCGGGCAATCAGCCCCAGCATTTT.

This clone appeared a single time. The rearrangement uses TRBV19 and TRBJ2-5; TRBD2 matches at 8 bases. Unmatched junction bases numbered 4, after V lost 3 bases and J lost 4 bases. The germline gives CDR1 LNHDA, CDR2 SQIVND (reference sequence). This CDR3 comprises 14 residues. CDR3 in DNA: TGTGCCAGTAGTATCAGCGGGGGAGGAGAGACCCAGTACTTC. It codes for CASSISGGGETQYF.

The table lists this clone with a count of one. V usage is TRBV5-1 and J usage is TRBJ2-2; D may be TRBD1 (6 bases). From germline, CDR1 is SGHRS and CDR2 YFSETQ. V lost 4 bases and J 4 bases, leaving 20 bases between the germline ends. CDR3 length equals 17 residues. The CDR3 loop reads CASSGLYRTAFTGELFF. The CDR3 bases are TGCGCCAGCAGCGGGCTGTATAGGACAGCCTTCACCGGGGAGCTGTTTTTT.

The CDR3, as DNA: TGTGCCAGCAGTTTGGGAGGTTCTTACAATGAGCAGTTCTTC. Protein product: CASSLGGSYNEQFF. V gene TRBV28 combines with J gene TRBJ2-1, with a weak D call TRBD2 (6 bases). Looked up from germline, CDR1 is MDHEN and CDR2 is SYDVKM. V lost 3 bases, J lost 4 bases, and 10 bases lay in between. This CDR3 has 14 amino acids.

This rearrangement joins TRBV10-3 to TRBJ2-1; possibly TRBD2 for D (5 bases). Trimming removed 6 bases at V and 5 bases at J, with 8 bases between. This CDR3 has 12 residues. The germline V gene encodes CDR1 ENHRY and CDR2 SYGVKD. The CDR3 DNA reads as TGTGCCATCAGCCGGGAAAACAATGAGCAGTTCTTC. Amino acids: CAISRENNEQFF.

The chain employs TRBV2 and TRBJ2-5; D perhaps matches TRBD1 (6 bases). Germline V gives CDR1 SNHLY, CDR2 FYNNEI. This CDR3 contains 13 residues. V lost 6 bases and J lost 5, with 13 bases in between. The CDR3 sequence: CASRATGGETQYF. DNA for the CDR3: TGTGCCAGCAGGGCGACAGGTGGGGAGACCCAGTACTTC.

The J gene is TRBJ2-7, the V gene TRBV10-3; a weak D match, TRBD2 (6 bases). V was pared by 2 bases and J by 4 bases, with 6 bases between. The length of the CDR3 is 12 residues. Germline V gene lookup returns CDR1 ENHRY and CDR2 SYGVKD. The CDR3 sequence: CAISEGGYEQYF. The CDR3, as DNA: TGTGCCATCAGTGAGGGGGGGTACGAGCAGTACTTC.